The following is a T cell receptor (beta chain) sequence with its context. This sample was included in a study of blood T cell repertoires in COVID-19. Study as a whole: Sites across the United States, Italy and Spain contributed samples from acute and convalescent COVID-19. T cells, B-cell-depleted T cells, or PBMCs supplied cDNA or gDNA.

This CDR3 has 16 amino acids. J was trimmed by 7 bases and V by 3 bases; bases with no gene match: 12. The germline V gene encodes CDR1 LGHDT and CDR2 YNNKEL (reference sequence). In the authors' methods: Amplification from reference gene primers served as the basis for estimated nucleated cell counts. Clones were sequenced by immunoSEQ multiplex PCR, and TCRdb holds only the in-frame ones, with some missing. V and J calls and clone size come straight from that table; D and trimming were deduced from the DNA. The repertoire consists of roughly 81,000 clones, with around 91% occurring once and the leading ten covering roughly 12%.

The clonotype originates from a man in his sixties or seventies with active or convalescent COVID-19. This chain uses TRBV3-1 (or the pseudogene TRBV3-2) with TRBJ1-2; 9 bases agree with TRBD1. The sequencing sample was made of peripheral blood. CDR3: CASSHNPGQGFSGYTF. DNA of the CDR3: TGTGCCAGCAGCCACAACCCGGGACAGGGATTTAGTGGCTACACCTTC.